These 12 T cell receptor beta chains were sequenced from one sample in a study of identical twins. TCRdb fed the 5' RACE reads into MiXCR, producing one record per CDR3 protein. The data contain some 730,000 distinct CDR3 sequences, about 20% of them seen just once; the ten biggest clones take up about an eighth. This same sample was also taken into another study, of T cells expressing NK-cell markers.

Sequenced sample: PBMCs. These receptors originate from a woman in her late teens or twenties in good health.

The chain has TRBV2 and TRBJ1-1; D remains unclear. Trimming shortened V by 7 bases and J by 3 bases, and 12 bases separated the two germline ends. From germline, CDR1 is SNHLY and CDR2 FYNNEI. The CDR3 totals 13 residues. The CDR3 region is CASNPDGYTEAFF. Here the CDR3 DNA reads TGTGCCAGCAACCCCGACGGCTACACTGAAGCTTTCTTT.

The chain uses TRBV3-1 and TRBJ2-3; D is possibly TRBD1 (7 bases). Germline-derived CDR1 and CDR2 are LGHDT and YNNKEL (reference sequence). With 5 bases removed from V and 4 bases from J, the gap between germline ends came to 19 bases. This CDR3 is 16 amino acids long. The CDR3 sequence is CASSSEEGTEPDTQYF. The CDR3 DNA follows: TGTGCCAGCAGCTCCGAGGAGGGGACAGAACCAGATACGCAGTATTTT.

In regard to this clonotype: A read error may be the cause here, since a much bigger clone is one base away. The CDR3 spells CSASEIYNEQFF. Here the CDR3 DNA reads TGCAGTGCTAGTGAGATTTACAATGAGCAGTTCTTC. The chain uses TRBV20-1 and TRBJ2-1; no clear D gene. The V gene lost 3 bases and the J gene lost 4 bases, with 7 bases spanning the gap. The CDR3 runs 12 residues. CDR1 is DFQATT and CDR2 is SNEGSKA in the germline V gene (reference sequence).

The chain employs TRBV6-5 and TRBJ1-1; D not certain. The CDR3 totals 14 residues. Trimming removed 0 bases from V and 8 bases from J, with 13 bases in between. Germline CDR1 MNHEY, CDR2 SVGAGI. The CDR3 nucleotides are TGTGCCAGCAGTTACTCAGCAGCCAGAATCGAAGCTTTCTTT. This codes for CASSYSAARIEAFF.

CDR3 loop: CASRGAGQNTGELFF. The DNA of the CDR3 is TGTGCCAGCAGGGGGGCCGGACAGAACACCGGGGAGCTGTTTTTT. The genes are TRBV7-2 and TRBJ2-2; D is possibly TRBD1 (6 bases). The V gene lost 6 bases and the J gene lost 1 base, with 12 bases spanning the gap. The length of the CDR3 is 15 residues. From germline, CDR1 is SGHTA and CDR2 FQGNSA.

This clonotype has only a few counts. J is TRBJ2-7 and V is TRBV29-1, with no clear D. From germline, CDR1 is SQVTM and CDR2 ANQGSEA. With 3 bases removed from V and 2 bases from J, the gap between germline ends came to 11 bases. This CDR3 is built from 13 residues. CDR3 nucleotides: TGCAGCGTTGAGGGGTCTGAGACCTACGAGCAGTACTTC. Its translation: CSVEGSETYEQYF.

This clonotype was counted at least ten times. The V and J genes are TRBV12-3 or TRBV12-4 and TRBJ2-3, with 7 bases lining up with TRBD1. Trimming at V came to 7 bases and at J to 2 bases, leaving 6 bases not matched to a gene. CDR3 length: 14 residues. The CDR3 sequence: CASTLGGYTDTQYF. The CDR3 DNA reads as TGTGCCAGCACCCTAGGGGGCTACACAGATACGCAGTATTTT.

This clonotype was seen only a few times. This chain joins TRBV4-1 and TRBJ2-7; 7 bases fit TRBD2. V lost 0 bases to trimming and J lost 0 bases; unmatched junction nucleotides: 5. CDR3 length equals 16 residues. Per germline, CDR1 MGHRA and CDR2 YSYEKL. CDR3 amino acids: CASSQESGKSSYEQYF. The CDR3 bases are TGCGCCAGCAGCCAAGAAAGCGGGAAGAGCTCCTACGAGCAGTACTTC.

The chain uses TRBV3-1 and TRBJ2-7, with TRBD1 identical over 7 bases. The CDR3 is 13 amino acids. Germline values: CDR1 LGHDT, CDR2 YNNKEL (reference sequence). The J segment lost 7 bases and the V segment lost 3 bases, leaving 6 bases of the junction unmatched. Here the CDR3 reads CASSHGDRAEQYF. The DNA of the CDR3 is TGTGCCAGCAGCCATGGTGACAGGGCGGAGCAGTACTTC.

This clonotype was detected only a few times. This sequence joins TRBV7-2 and TRBJ2-1; weak D call: TRBD1 (5 bases). The CDR3 length is 14 residues. Germline V gene lookup returns CDR1 SGHTA and CDR2 FQGNSA. Trimming left V 3 bases short and J 7 bases short, with 13 bases between. The CDR3 DNA reads as TGTGCCAGCAGCTTGGGGCCTAGTCAAAATGAGCAGTTCTTC. It encodes CASSLGPSQNEQFF.

This clonotype was seen repeatedly, ten times or more. The genes are TRBV12-3 or TRBV12-4 and TRBJ1-6; D is unresolved. V was trimmed by 1 base and J by 10 bases, leaving 8 bases between them. This CDR3 comprises 13 residues. CDR3 DNA sequence: TGTGCCAGCAGTTTAGTTACAAACTCACCCCTCCACTTT. It specifies CASSLVTNSPLHF.

The chain links TRBV10-3 to TRBJ2-1, with 12 positions matching TRBD1. CDR1 and CDR2 from the germline V gene are ENHRY and SYGVKD. This CDR3 is 14 amino acids long. The V gene end was trimmed by 6 bases and the J gene end by 7 bases; junction bases not matched to a gene: 4. The CDR3 loop is CAIRGQGAGNEQFF. For the CDR3, the DNA is TGTGCCATCAGGGGACAGGGGGCAGGGAATGAGCAGTTCTTC.